Presented here are 15 T cell receptor beta chains from one specimen sequenced in a study of cytomegalovirus exposure and HLA in healthy donors. The assay was immunoSEQ multiplex PCR, and TCRdb's table has in-frame clones only and misses some. In the table there are 200,000 or so clones, 75% to 85% of which are singletons. The sequencing input was PBMCs. The receptors were sampled from a woman aged 25 to 39 in good health and CMV-seropositive.

The chain combines TRBV19 with TRBJ2-1, with TRBD2 identical over 7 bases. Germline values: CDR1 LNHDA, CDR2 SQIVND (reference sequence). The CDR3 runs to 14 residues. With V trimmed by 10 bases and J by 10 bases, 16 bases remained unmatched. CDR3 loop: CATGAGWEMNEQFF. The CDR3 DNA follows: TGTGCCACCGGAGCGGGGTGGGAAATGAACGAGCAGTTCTTC. The full variable domain, completed using reference TRBV19 and TRBJ2-1, is DGGITQSPKYLFRKEGQNVTLSCEQNLNHDAMYWYRQDPGQGLRLIYYSQIVNDFQKGDIAEGYSVSREKKESFPLTVTSAQKNPTAFYLCATGAGWEMNEQFFGPGTRLTVL.

V and J are TRBV6-1 and TRBJ2-7; 9 bases are a match to TRBD1. CDR3 size: 15 residues. The germline V gene has CDR1 MNHNS and CDR2 SASEGT. J lost 2 bases, V lost 6 bases, and 8 bases had no gene match. For the CDR3, the DNA is TGTGCCAGCAGGGGATCCGGGACAGGGACCTACGAGCAGTACTTC. It encodes CASRGSGTGTYEQYF.

The sample holds a few counts of this clone. The CDR3 sequence is CASSLSGDNQPQHF. The CDR3 bases are TGTGCCAGCAGTTTATCAGGGGATAATCAGCCCCAGCATTTT. The chain links TRBV27 to TRBJ1-5, with a weak D call TRBD1 (5 bases). This CDR3 contains 14 residues. Deletions cut 0 bases from V and 4 bases from J, with 7 bases between. The germline gives CDR1 MNHEY, CDR2 SMNVEV (reference sequence).

The chain couples TRBV30 to TRBJ1-4; D remains ambiguous. This CDR3 has 14 amino acids. V lost 4 bases, J lost 3 bases, and 12 bases lay in between. Looked up from germline, CDR1 is GTSNPN and CDR2 is SVGIG (reference sequence). CDR3: CAWKHPLPNEKLFF. CDR3 coding DNA: TGTGCCTGGAAGCATCCCCTTCCTAATGAAAAACTGTTTTTT.

The J gene is TRBJ2-1, the V gene TRBV19, with D possibly TRBD2 on 5 matching bases. CDR1 and CDR2 from the germline V gene are LNHDA and SQIVND (reference sequence). V was trimmed by 6 bases and J by 5 bases, leaving 11 bases between them. CDR3 length: 13 residues. The CDR3 nucleotides are TGTGCCAGTAGCCCGGGAACCCACAATGAGCAGTTCTTC. Protein sequence: CASSPGTHNEQFF.

J is TRBJ1-1 and V is TRBV6-1, with TRBD1 identical over 7 bases. CDR3 length equals 14 residues. The V and J ends lost 4 bases and 10 bases, in that order; junction bases with no gene match: 12. CDR1 is MNHNS, CDR2 SASEGT, per germline. The CDR3 region is CASSVAGGRQRAFF. The CDR3 DNA is TGTGCCAGCAGTGTGGCAGGGGGAAGACAAAGAGCTTTCTTT.

V and J are TRBV18 and TRBJ1-2; 7 bases fit TRBD1. The CDR3 spans 13 residues. From germline, CDR1 is KGHSH and CDR2 LQKENI. Unmatched junction bases numbered 1, after V lost 3 bases and J lost 3 bases. CDR3 sequence (DNA): TGTGCCAGCTCACCGGGACAGTACTATGGCTACACCTTC. Protein product: CASSPGQYYGYTF.

J is TRBJ2-3 and V is TRBV6-6; 10 bases are a match to TRBD2. The CDR3 runs to 14 residues. V shed 5 bases, J shed 5 bases, and the junction held 4 bases outside the gene matches. CDR1 MNHNY and CDR2 SVGAGI come from the germline V gene (reference sequence). Here the CDR3 reads CASSKRLAGDTQYF. Written as DNA, the CDR3 is TGTGCCAGCAGTAAACGACTAGCGGGAGATACGCAGTATTTT.

The CDR3 nucleotides are TGTGCCTGGAGTTACCCACTGAACTATGGCTACACCTTC. Translating it yields CAWSYPLNYGYTF. The chain is built from TRBV30 and TRBJ1-2; no clear D. Trimming shortened V by 2 bases and J by 2 bases, and 9 bases separated the two germline ends. This CDR3 contains 13 residues. The germline V gene encodes CDR1 GTSNPN and CDR2 SVGIG (reference sequence).

The CDR3 sequence is CASSPPLISEGRPNSGANVLTF. In DNA form, the CDR3 reads TGTGCCAGCTCACCACCTCTCATATCAGAGGGTCGACCTAACTCTGGGGCCAACGTCCTGACTTTC. This rearrangement joins TRBV18 to TRBJ2-6, with a tentative D call TRBD2 (5 bases). The CDR3 consists of 22 residues. Germline CDR1 and CDR2: KGHSH and LQKENI. V shed 0 bases and J shed 0 bases, with 24 bases lying between them.

This clone was observed a few times. This rearrangement joins TRBV6-5 to TRBJ1-2, with a possible D match to TRBD1 (5 bases). Germline values: CDR1 MNHEY, CDR2 SVGAGI. CDR3 size: 14 residues. The V end lost 2 bases, the J end lost 7 bases, and 14 bases lay between the germline ends. The CDR3 here is CASSYGGGYRGYTF. The CDR3 DNA sequence: TGTGCCAGCAGTTACGGCGGGGGGTATCGTGGCTACACCTTC.

This chain links TRBV5-1 with TRBJ2-1; possible D gene TRBD1, 6 bases. V was cut by 1 base and J by 4 bases, with 15 bases left in between. CDR3 size: 16 residues. In germline, CDR1 is SGHRS, CDR2 YFSETQ. CDR3 DNA sequence: TGCGCCAGCAGCTTGCTCCAGACAGGCGGGTACAATGAGCAGTTCTTC. Residues: CASSLLQTGGYNEQFF.

Details on this clone: At one end the junction does not follow the germline gene, possibly because of a read error. The chain links TRBV7-7 to TRBJ2-3; TRBD2 matches at 8 bases. The CDR3 covers 15 residues. Germline assignment: CDR1 SSHAT and CDR2 FNYEAQ (reference sequence). The CDR3 protein is CASSLTSGFTDTQYF. The CDR3 DNA follows: TGTGCTAGCAGCTTAACTAGCGGATTCACAGATACGCAGTATTTT.

The chain joins TRBV27 to TRBJ2-3; D perhaps matches TRBD2 (6 bases). Germline-derived CDR1 and CDR2 are MNHEY and SMNVEV (reference sequence). V lost 7 bases and J lost 2, with 16 bases in between. The CDR3 runs 15 residues. CDR3 nucleotides: TGTGCCAGCAAAGGGCCGGGACTCCTCACAGATACGCAGTATTTT. As protein: CASKGPGLLTDTQYF.

V and J are TRBV4-2 and TRBJ2-3, with D possibly matching TRBD2 (6 bases). Deletions cut 0 bases from V and 2 bases from J, with 15 bases between. Germline CDR1 is LGHNA and CDR2 is YNFKEQ. The CDR3 consists of 17 residues. The CDR3 spells CASSQDLRLATTDTQYF. The CDR3, as DNA: TGTGCCAGCAGCCAAGATTTAAGGCTAGCGACCACAGATACGCAGTATTTT.